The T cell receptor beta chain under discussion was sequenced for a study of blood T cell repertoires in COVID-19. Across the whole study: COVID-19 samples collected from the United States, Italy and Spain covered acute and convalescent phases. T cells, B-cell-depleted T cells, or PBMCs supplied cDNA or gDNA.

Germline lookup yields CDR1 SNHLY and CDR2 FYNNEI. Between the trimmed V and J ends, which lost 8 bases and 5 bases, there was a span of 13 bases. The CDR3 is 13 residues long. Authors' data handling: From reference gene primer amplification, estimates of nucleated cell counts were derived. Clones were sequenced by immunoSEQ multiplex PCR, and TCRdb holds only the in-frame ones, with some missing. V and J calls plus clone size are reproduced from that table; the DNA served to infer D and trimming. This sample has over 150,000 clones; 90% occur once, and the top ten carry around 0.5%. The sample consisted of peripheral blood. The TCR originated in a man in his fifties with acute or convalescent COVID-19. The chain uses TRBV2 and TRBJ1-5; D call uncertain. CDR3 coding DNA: TGTGCCAGCGCAGAGGAGACCTATCAGCCCCAGCATTTT. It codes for CASAEETYQPQHF. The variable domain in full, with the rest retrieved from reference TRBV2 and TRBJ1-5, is EPEVTQTPSHQVTQMGQEVILRCVPISNHLYFYWYRQILGQKVEFLVSFYNNEISEKSEIFDDQFSVERPDGSNFTLKIRSTKLEDSAMYFCASAEETYQPQHFGDGTRLSIL.